Here is one TCR beta chain with its context. Its target is not known. Donors likely had unrecorded immune exposures despite being nominally healthy when sampled. These data come from a study of cytomegalovirus exposure and HLA in healthy donors. At the level of the study: Early on, a data release was issued that held 80 million or so unique TCRs from HLA-typed donors. Study-wide points: Earlier findings revealed that most TCR beta V segments proved productive either about 87% or about 30% of the time. In a later analysis, HLA-associated TCR beta chains were more clonally expanded than equally common others.

The ends were cut back, 2 bases at V and 3 bases at J, with 9 bases in the middle. The V gene's germline CDR1 is PRHDT and CDR2 FYEKMQ (reference sequence). This CDR3 is 14 amino acids long. PCR employed 60 Vbeta and 13 Jbeta primers. TCRdb's table, derived via immunoSEQ multiplex PCR, lists solely in-frame clones and lacks some. The sample contains around 65,000 clones, around 80% of which appear only once. The TCR was taken from a woman aged 30 to 39 in good health and CMV-seronegative. The sample taken for sequencing was PBMCs. This sequence joins TRBV13 and TRBJ2-3; no clear D gene. DNA for the CDR3: TGTGCCAGCAGCTTAATTCAACTAACAGATACGCAGTATTTT. Translating gives CASSLIQLTDTQYF.